One sample yielded the 24 T cell receptor beta chains listed below, sequenced in a study of blood T cell repertoires in COVID-19. Repertoires were generated with immunoSEQ multiplex PCR, while TCRdb's copy carries only in-frame clones and drops some. The sample includes approximately 250,000 clones, around 90% of them seen just once. Input material: PBMCs or T cells enriched from blood (not recorded which). These receptors all stem from a man in his forties who had been exposed to COVID-19.

This chain links TRBV7-9 with TRBJ1-2; 9 positions match TRBD1. The CDR3 contains 14 residues. V lost 5 bases and J lost 6; bases outside the gene matches: 7. Germline V gene sequence: CDR1 SEHNR, CDR2 FQNEAQ (reference sequence). CDR3 sequence: CASSLGQGPDGYTF. In DNA form, the CDR3 reads TGTGCCAGCAGCCTTGGACAGGGGCCCGATGGCTACACCTTC.

The chain has TRBV14 and TRBJ2-1; possible D gene TRBD1, 6 bases. CDR1 and CDR2 from the germline V gene are SGHDN and FVKESK. The V end lost 3 bases, the J end lost 3 bases, and 6 bases lay between the germline ends. CDR3 length: 13 amino acids. DNA of the CDR3: TGTGCCAGCAGCCACAGGGGCTACAATGAGCAGTTCTTC. Translation gives CASSHRGYNEQFF.

This chain links TRBV3-1 (or the pseudogene TRBV3-2) with TRBJ1-4; the D is unclear. Trimming left V 3 bases short and J 7 bases short, with 15 bases between. Germline CDR1 and CDR2: LGHDT and YNNKEL (reference sequence). This CDR3 is built from 15 residues. The CDR3 region is CASSQADNPLEKLFF. The CDR3 DNA reads as TGTGCCAGCAGCCAGGCTGACAATCCCCTTGAAAAACTGTTTTTT.

V and J are TRBV24-1 and TRBJ1-2; D gene ambiguous. There are 14 residues in the CDR3. The V end lost 4 bases, the J end lost 3 bases, and 11 bases lay between the germline ends. Germline loops: CDR1 KGHDR, CDR2 SFDVKD. In nucleotides, the CDR3 is TGTGCCACCAGTGACACTCAGGATTACTATGGCTACACCTTC. Residues: CATSDTQDYYGYTF.

The chain is built from TRBV4-2 and TRBJ2-6; D might be TRBD1 (6 bases). This CDR3 is built from 18 residues. CDR1 and CDR2 from the germline V gene are LGHNA and YNFKEQ. Trimming took 4 bases from V and 1 from J, leaving 17 bases between them. The CDR3 bases are TGTGCCAGCAGCCCACAGGACAGCTCAGCATCTGGGGCCAACGTCCTGACTTTC. Encoded protein: CASSPQDSSASGANVLTF.

This chain links TRBV4-2 with TRBJ2-7; 9 bases match TRBD1. This CDR3 is built from 17 residues. Germline V gene sequence: CDR1 LGHNA, CDR2 YNFKEQ. After removal of 0 bases from V and 6 bases from J, the junction contained 12 bases not matched to a gene. The CDR3 DNA reads as TGTGCCAGCAGCCAAGATTCGCCCGGGACAGGGTTTGGCGAGCAGTACTTC. It translates to CASSQDSPGTGFGEQYF.

The chain joins TRBV5-6 to TRBJ2-7, with TRBD1 identical over 8 bases. From germline, CDR1 is SGHDT and CDR2 YYEEEE. The J segment lost 12 bases and the V segment lost 3 bases, leaving 11 bases of the junction unmatched. The CDR3 is 13 amino acids. CDR3 DNA sequence: TGTGCCAGCAGCTATGCCTTGGACAGGGATCTGTACTTC. Its translation: CASSYALDRDLYF.

The chain links TRBV5-1 to TRBJ1-1; D remains ambiguous. The germline V gene has CDR1 SGHRS and CDR2 YFSETQ. Trimming pared 4 bases from V and 1 base from J, leaving 8 bases between. The CDR3 is made up of 13 amino acids. The CDR3: CASSPPGNTEAFF. Here the CDR3 DNA reads TGCGCCAGCAGCCCGCCAGGGAACACTGAAGCTTTCTTT.

The chain combines TRBV30 with TRBJ2-7, with 11 bases aligning to TRBD1. V gave up 3 bases and J gave up 0 bases; unmatched junction bases: 7. The CDR3 runs to 16 residues. Looked up from germline, CDR1 is GTSNPN and CDR2 is SVGIG (reference sequence). For the CDR3, the DNA is TGTGCCTGGAGCGACTGGGACAGGGGGGACTCCTACGAGCAGTACTTC. Residues: CAWSDWDRGDSYEQYF.

Comment on this clone: Additional DNA sequences in this sample encode the identical CDR3. The chain recombines TRBV7-9 with TRBJ2-7, with 10 positions matching TRBD1. CDR3 length: 14 amino acids. CDR1 and CDR2 from the germline V gene are SEHNR and FQNEAQ (reference sequence). V dropped 5 bases and J dropped 3; count of bases not matched to a gene: 4. The CDR3 loop is CASSPGTGVYEQYF. For the CDR3, the DNA is TGTGCCAGCAGCCCGGGGACAGGGGTCTACGAGCAGTACTTC.

This clone was picked up one time. The gene calls are TRBV28 and TRBJ1-5, with D perhaps matching TRBD1 (5 bases). CDR1 and CDR2 from the germline V gene are MDHEN and SYDVKM. The CDR3 is made up of 16 amino acids. V was cut by 3 bases and J by 0 bases, with 12 bases left in between. The DNA of the CDR3 is TGTGCCAGCAGTTTTGCCGACAGATATAGCAATCAGCCCCAGCATTTT. Protein: CASSFADRYSNQPQHF.

The J gene is TRBJ1-5, the V gene TRBV5-1; D is undetermined. Trimming took off 0 bases at V and 2 bases at J, with 6 bases between the two ends. The CDR3 totals 14 residues. Looked up from germline, CDR1 is SGHRS and CDR2 is YFSETQ. The CDR3, as DNA: TGCGCCAGCAGCTTGGTCGGGGGCAATCAGCCCCAGCATTTT. Translation gives CASSLVGGNQPQHF.

This sequence joins TRBV4-3 and TRBJ1-2; maybe TRBD1 (5 bases). With 1 base removed from V and 2 bases from J, the gap between germline ends came to 8 bases. Per germline, CDR1 LGHNA and CDR2 YSLEER. This CDR3 region has 14 residues. CDR3 DNA sequence: TGCGCCAGCAGCCAAGGGTCAGGGAACTATGGCTACACCTTC. Protein product: CASSQGSGNYGYTF.

The chain couples TRBV18 to TRBJ2-1; D perhaps matches TRBD1 (6 bases). The ends were cut back, 3 bases at V and 4 bases at J, with 13 bases in the middle. This CDR3 spans 15 amino acids. Germline values: CDR1 KGHSH, CDR2 LQKENI. CDR3 DNA: TGTGCCAGCTCACCCCCGGGACAACTATACAATGAGCAGTTCTTC. Protein sequence: CASSPPGQLYNEQFF. The full variable domain, completed using reference TRBV18 and TRBJ2-1, is NAGVMQNPRHLVRRRGQEARLRCSPMKGHSHVYWYRQLPEEGLKFMVYLQKENIIDESGMPKERFSAEFPKEGPSILRIQQVVRGDSAAYFCASSPPGQLYNEQFFGPGTRLTVL.

The V gene is TRBV6-5, the J gene TRBJ2-3; the D gene is possibly TRBD2 (5 bases). This CDR3 has 15 amino acids. The germline gives CDR1 MNHEY, CDR2 SVGAGI. The V end was cut by 6 bases, the J end by 0 bases, with 13 bases between. CDR3 coding DNA: TGTGCCAGCAGCCGCGGCCGGAGGAGCACAGATACGCAGTATTTT. Its protein product is CASSRGRRSTDTQYF.

This chain joins TRBV27 and TRBJ1-6; 11 nucleotides match TRBD1. V trimming: 6 bases; J trimming: 7 bases; junction bases outside the gene matches: 5. CDR1 and CDR2 (germline): MNHEY, SMNVEV (reference sequence). The length of the CDR3 is 15 residues. This CDR3 is CASRPRDRGNSPLHF. The DNA of the CDR3 is TGTGCCAGCAGACCCCGGGACAGGGGGAATTCACCCCTCCACTTT.

CDR3 bases: TGTGCCATCAGCTCCGGAGGCGGAGAGACCCAGTACTTC. Translation: CAISSGGGETQYF. The rearrangement uses TRBV10-3 and TRBJ2-5; tentatively, D is TRBD2 (5 bases). Germline loops: CDR1 ENHRY, CDR2 SYGVKD. V shed 6 bases and J shed 4 bases, with 12 bases lying between them. The CDR3 sequence is 13 residues long.

DNA of the CDR3: TGTGCCAGCAGCACCGCGAGGGAAAAACTGTTTTTT. As protein: CASSTAREKLFF. This chain links TRBV6-2 or TRBV6-3 with TRBJ1-4; D gene unclear. Trimming shortened V by 6 bases and J by 8 bases, and 10 bases separated the two germline ends. This CDR3 is 12 amino acids long. CDR1 is MNHEY, CDR2 SVGEGT, per germline.

This sequence joins TRBV5-1 and TRBJ2-3, with 7 bases aligning to TRBD1. Germline V lookup: CDR1 SGHRS, CDR2 YFSETQ. There are 15 residues in the CDR3. J lost 1 base, V lost 0 bases, and 2 bases had no gene match. The CDR3 DNA follows: TGCGCCAGCAGCTTGGTAGGGGGCGGCACAGATACGCAGTATTTT. Its protein is CASSLVGGGTDTQYF.

In the case of this clone: The junction differs from germline at one of its ends, possibly a read error. The chain couples TRBV5-6 to TRBJ1-2; 11 bases align to TRBD1. Germline V gene data show CDR1 as SGHDT and CDR2 as YYEEEE. The CDR3 is 15 residues long. The CDR3 DNA sequence: TGTGCCAGCAACTTGGGTCGGACAGGGGGCATTGGCTACACCTTC. Its translation: CASNLGRTGGIGYTF.

The rearrangement joins TRBV4-1 to TRBJ2-3; 13 bases map to TRBD2. This CDR3 comprises 18 residues. The germline gives CDR1 MGHRA, CDR2 YSYEKL. After removal of 0 bases from V and 4 bases from J, the junction contained 7 bases not matched to a gene. The CDR3 region is CASSQDTTSGRASDTQYF. The CDR3 DNA reads as TGCGCCAGCAGCCAAGATACAACTAGCGGGAGGGCATCAGATACGCAGTATTTT.

This chain uses TRBV5-1 with TRBJ2-2, with D possibly matching TRBD1 (5 bases). The CDR3 is 14 residues long. V lost 6 bases, J lost 4 bases, and 13 bases lay in between. CDR1 and CDR2 from the germline V gene are SGHRS and YFSETQ. The CDR3 DNA follows: TGCGCCAGCAAGAAACAGGTATCCACCGGGGAGCTGTTTTTT. This codes for CASKKQVSTGELFF.

The rearrangement links TRBV27 to TRBJ1-5; TRBD1 might be the D (6 bases). Trimming shortened V by 4 bases and J by 7 bases, and 14 bases separated the two germline ends. The CDR3 is 14 amino acids. Germline lookup yields CDR1 MNHEY and CDR2 SMNVEV (reference sequence). The CDR3 spells CASSSQGSRQPQHF. The CDR3 region has the DNA TGTGCCAGCAGTTCACAGGGATCTAGGCAGCCCCAGCATTTT.

This clone was counted a single time. V and J are TRBV2 and TRBJ2-7, with TRBD1 matching over 8 bases. With V trimmed by 1 base and J by 3 bases, 8 bases remained unmatched. CDR1 SNHLY and CDR2 FYNNEI come from the germline V gene. This CDR3 is built from 16 residues. CDR3 DNA: TGTGCCAGCAGTGAAGTCACGACAGGGGACCTCTACGAGCAGTACTTC. This codes for CASSEVTTGDLYEQYF.